Sequencing of this T cell receptor beta chain was carried out in a study of blood T cell repertoires in COVID-19. Across the study: Sources were T cells, B-cell-depleted T cells, or PBMCs; the material itself was cDNA or gDNA.

Sequencing used immunoSEQ multiplex PCR; TCRdb keeps in-frame clones, though not all of them. Among fewer than 65,000 clones, about nine tenths were seen once, and the ten largest hold 1% to 1.5%. Material: peripheral blood. This receptor was obtained from a woman older than 75 with acute or convalescent COVID-19.

CDR3 DNA: TGCGCCAGCAGCCAAGGCTCTAGCGGGAGGAGGACCGGGGAGCTGTTTTTT. Translation: CASSQGSSGRRTGELFF. The gene calls are TRBV4-1 and TRBJ2-2, with TRBD2 identical over 11 bases. V trimming: 1 base; J trimming: 5 bases; junction bases outside the gene matches: 6. Germline V lookup: CDR1 MGHRA, CDR2 YSYEKL. The CDR3 covers 17 residues.